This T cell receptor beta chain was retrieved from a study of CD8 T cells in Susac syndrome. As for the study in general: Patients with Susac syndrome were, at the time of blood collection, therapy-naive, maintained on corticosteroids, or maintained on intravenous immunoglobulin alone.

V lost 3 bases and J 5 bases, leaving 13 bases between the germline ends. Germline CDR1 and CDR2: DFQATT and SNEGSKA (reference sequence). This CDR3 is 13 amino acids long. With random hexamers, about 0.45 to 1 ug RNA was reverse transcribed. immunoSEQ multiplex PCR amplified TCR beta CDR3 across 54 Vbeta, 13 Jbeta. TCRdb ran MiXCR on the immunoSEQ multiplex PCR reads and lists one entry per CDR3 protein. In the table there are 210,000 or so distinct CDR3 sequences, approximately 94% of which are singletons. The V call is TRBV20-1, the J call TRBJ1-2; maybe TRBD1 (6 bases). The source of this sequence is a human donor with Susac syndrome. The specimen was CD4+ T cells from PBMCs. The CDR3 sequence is CSASQGGAYGYTF. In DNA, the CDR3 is TGCAGTGCTAGTCAAGGGGGGGCTTATGGCTACACCTTC.